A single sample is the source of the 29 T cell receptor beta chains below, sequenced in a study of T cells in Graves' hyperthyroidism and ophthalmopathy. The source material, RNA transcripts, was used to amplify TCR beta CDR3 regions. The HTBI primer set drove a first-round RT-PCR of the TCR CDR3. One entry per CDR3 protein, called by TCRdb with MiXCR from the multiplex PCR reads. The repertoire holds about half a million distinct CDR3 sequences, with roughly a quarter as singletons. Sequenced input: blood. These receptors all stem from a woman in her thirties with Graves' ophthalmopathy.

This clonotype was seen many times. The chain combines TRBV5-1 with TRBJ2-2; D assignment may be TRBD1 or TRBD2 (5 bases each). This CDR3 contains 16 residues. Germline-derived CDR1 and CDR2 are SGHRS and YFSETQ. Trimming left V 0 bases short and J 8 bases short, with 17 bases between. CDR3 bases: TGCGCCAGCAGCTTGGAGGGACCGACCCTAAGGGGGGAGCTGTTTTTT. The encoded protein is CASSLEGPTLRGELFF.

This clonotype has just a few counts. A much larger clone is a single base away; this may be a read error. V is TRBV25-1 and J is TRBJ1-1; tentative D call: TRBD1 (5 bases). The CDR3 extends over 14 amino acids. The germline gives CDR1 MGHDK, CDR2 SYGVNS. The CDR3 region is CASSESRGNTEACF. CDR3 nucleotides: TGTGCCAGCAGTGAATCACGGGGGAACACTGAAGCTTGCTTT.

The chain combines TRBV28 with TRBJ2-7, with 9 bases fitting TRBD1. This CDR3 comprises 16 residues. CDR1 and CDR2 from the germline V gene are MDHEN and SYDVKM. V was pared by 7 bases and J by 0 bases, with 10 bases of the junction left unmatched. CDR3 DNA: TGTGCCAGCACCGAACAGGGGGCGAGAAACTCCTACGAGCAGTACTTC. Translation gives CASTEQGARNSYEQYF.

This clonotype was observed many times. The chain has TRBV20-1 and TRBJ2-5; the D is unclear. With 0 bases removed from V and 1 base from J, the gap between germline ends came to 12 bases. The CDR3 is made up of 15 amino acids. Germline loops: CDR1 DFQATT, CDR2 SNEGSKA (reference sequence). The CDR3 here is CSARDVSAPQETQYF. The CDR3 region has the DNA TGCAGTGCTAGAGATGTGAGCGCCCCCCAAGAGACCCAGTACTTC.

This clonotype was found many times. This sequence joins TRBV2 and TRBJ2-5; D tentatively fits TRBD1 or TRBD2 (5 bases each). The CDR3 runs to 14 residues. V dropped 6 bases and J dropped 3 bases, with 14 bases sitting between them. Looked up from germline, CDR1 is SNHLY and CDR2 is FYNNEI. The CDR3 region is CASRGTRGKETQYF. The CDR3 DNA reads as TGTGCCAGCAGGGGTACTAGGGGAAAAGAGACCCAGTACTTC. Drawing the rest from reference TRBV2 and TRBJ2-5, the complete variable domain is EPEVTQTPSHQVTQMGQEVILRCVPISNHLYFYWYRQILGQKVEFLVSFYNNEISEKSEIFDDQFSVERPDGSNFTLKIRSTKLEDSAMYFCASRGTRGKETQYFGPGTRLLVL.

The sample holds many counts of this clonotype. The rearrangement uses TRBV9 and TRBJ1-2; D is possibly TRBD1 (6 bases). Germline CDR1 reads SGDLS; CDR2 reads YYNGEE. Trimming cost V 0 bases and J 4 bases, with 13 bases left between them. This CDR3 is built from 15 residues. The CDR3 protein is CASSVAGGAGYGYTF. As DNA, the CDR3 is TGTGCCAGCAGCGTAGCTGGGGGCGCAGGCTATGGCTACACCTTC.

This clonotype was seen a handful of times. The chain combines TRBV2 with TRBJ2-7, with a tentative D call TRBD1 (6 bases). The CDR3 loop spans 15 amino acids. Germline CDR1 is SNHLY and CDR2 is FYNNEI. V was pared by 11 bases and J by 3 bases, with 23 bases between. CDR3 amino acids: CAYSGTGHGDYEQYF. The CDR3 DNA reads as TGTGCCTACAGTGGAACGGGACATGGGGACTACGAGCAGTACTTC.

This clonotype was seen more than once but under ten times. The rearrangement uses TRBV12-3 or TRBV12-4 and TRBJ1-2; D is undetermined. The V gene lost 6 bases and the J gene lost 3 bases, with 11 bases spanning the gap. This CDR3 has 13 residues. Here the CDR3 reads CASSPSTDYGYTF. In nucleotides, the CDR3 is TGTGCCAGCAGCCCATCCACGGACTATGGCTACACCTTC.

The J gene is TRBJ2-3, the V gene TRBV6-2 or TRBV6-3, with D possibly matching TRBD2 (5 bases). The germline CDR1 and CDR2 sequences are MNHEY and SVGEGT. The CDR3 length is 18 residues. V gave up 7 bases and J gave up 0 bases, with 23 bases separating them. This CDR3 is CASTSGGSELSSTDTQYF. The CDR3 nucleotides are TGTGCCAGCACCTCCGGAGGTAGCGAACTCTCTAGCACAGATACGCAGTATTTT.

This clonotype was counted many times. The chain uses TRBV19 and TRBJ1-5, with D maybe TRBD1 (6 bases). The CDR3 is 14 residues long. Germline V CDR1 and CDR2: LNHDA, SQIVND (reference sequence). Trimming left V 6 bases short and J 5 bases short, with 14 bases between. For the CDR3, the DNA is TGTGCCAGTAGGCCCGGGACATTGCATCAGCCCCAGCATTTT. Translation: CASRPGTLHQPQHF.

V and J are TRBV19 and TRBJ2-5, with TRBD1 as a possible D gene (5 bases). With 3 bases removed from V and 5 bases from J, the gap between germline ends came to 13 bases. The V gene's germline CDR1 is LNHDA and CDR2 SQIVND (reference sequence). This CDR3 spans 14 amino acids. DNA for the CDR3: TGTGCCAGTAGTATTGGGCAGGGATACGAGACCCAGTACTTC. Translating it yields CASSIGQGYETQYF.

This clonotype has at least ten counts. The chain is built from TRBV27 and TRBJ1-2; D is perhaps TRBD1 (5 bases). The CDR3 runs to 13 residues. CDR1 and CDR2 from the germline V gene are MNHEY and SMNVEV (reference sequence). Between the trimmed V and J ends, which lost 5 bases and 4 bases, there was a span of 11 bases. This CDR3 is CASSLTAAYGYTF. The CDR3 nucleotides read TGTGCCAGCAGTCTGACAGCAGCCTATGGCTACACCTTC.

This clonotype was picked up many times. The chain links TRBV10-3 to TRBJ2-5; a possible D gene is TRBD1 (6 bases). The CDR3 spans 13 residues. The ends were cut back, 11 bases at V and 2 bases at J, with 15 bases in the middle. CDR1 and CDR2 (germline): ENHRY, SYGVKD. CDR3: CAAGRDTQETQYF. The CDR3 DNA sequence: TGTGCCGCGGGCCGGGACACACAAGAGACCCAGTACTTC.

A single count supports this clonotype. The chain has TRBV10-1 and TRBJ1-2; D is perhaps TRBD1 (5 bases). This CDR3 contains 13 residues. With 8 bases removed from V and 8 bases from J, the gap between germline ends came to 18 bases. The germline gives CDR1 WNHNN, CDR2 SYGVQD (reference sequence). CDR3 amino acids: CASSRDHTGGYTF. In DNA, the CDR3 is TGCGCCAGCTCCAGGGATCACACAGGAGGCTACACCTTC.

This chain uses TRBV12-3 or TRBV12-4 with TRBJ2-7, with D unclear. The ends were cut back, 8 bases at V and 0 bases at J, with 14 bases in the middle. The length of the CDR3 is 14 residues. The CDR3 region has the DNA TGTGCCAGCTCGCACGGCGTCCGCTCCTACGAGCAGTACTTC. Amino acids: CASSHGVRSYEQYF.

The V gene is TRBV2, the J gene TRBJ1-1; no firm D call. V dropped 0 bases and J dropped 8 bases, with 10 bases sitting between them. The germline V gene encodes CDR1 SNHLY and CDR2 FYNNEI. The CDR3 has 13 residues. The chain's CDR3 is CASSEARDAEAFF. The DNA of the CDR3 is TGTGCCAGCAGTGAAGCACGGGATGCGGAAGCTTTCTTT.

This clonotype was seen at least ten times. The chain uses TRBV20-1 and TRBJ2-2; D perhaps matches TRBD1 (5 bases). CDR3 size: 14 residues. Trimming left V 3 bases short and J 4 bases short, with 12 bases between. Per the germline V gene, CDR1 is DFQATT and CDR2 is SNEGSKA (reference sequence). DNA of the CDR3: TGCAGTGCTAGTCAAGGGGCCGTCACCGGGGAGCTGTTTTTT. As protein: CSASQGAVTGELFF.

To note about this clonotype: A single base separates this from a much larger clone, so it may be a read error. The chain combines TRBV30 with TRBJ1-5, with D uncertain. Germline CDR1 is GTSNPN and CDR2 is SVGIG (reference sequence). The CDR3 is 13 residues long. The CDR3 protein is CAWSVRGIQPQRF. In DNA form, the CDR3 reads TGTGCCTGGAGTGTACGGGGTATACAGCCCCAGCGTTTT.

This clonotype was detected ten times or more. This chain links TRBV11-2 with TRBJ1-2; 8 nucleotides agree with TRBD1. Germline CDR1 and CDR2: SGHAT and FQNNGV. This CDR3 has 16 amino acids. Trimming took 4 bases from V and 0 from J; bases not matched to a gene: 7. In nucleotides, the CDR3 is TGTGCCAGCAGCTCCCCTCCGGGACAGGCTAACTATGGCTACACCTTC. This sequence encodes CASSSPPGQANYGYTF.

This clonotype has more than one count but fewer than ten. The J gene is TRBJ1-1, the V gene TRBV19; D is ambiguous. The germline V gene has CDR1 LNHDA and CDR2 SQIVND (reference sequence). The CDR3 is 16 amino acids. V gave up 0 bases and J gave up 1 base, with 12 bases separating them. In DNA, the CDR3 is TGTGCCAGTAGTATAGATCCCCGGATATGGAACACTGAAGCTTTCTTT. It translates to CASSIDPRIWNTEAFF.

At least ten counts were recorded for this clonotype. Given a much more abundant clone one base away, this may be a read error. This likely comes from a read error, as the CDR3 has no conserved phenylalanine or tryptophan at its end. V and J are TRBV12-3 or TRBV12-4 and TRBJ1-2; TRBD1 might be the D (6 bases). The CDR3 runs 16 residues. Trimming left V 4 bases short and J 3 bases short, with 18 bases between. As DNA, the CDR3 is TGTGCCAGCAGTTCCACACAGGGAGCGGGTGACTATGGCTACACCGTC. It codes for CASSSTQGAGDYGYTV.

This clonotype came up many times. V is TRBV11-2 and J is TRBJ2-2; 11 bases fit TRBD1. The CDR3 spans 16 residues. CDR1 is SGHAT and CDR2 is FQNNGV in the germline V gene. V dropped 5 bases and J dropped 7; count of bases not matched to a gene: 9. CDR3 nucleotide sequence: TGTGCCAGCAGCCGACCGGGACAGGGGGTGGACGGGGAGCTGTTTTTT. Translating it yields CASSRPGQGVDGELFF.

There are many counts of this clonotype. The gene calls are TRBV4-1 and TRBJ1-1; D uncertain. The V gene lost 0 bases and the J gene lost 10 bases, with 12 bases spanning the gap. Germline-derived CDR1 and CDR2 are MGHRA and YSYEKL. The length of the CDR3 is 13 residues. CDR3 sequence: CASSQDTQSGAFF. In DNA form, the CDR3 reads TGCGCCAGCAGCCAAGACACCCAGTCCGGAGCTTTCTTT.

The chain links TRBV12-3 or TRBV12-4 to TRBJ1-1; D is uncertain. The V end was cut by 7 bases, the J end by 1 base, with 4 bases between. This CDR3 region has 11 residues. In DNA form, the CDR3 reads TGTGCCAGCAATAAGAACACTGAAGCTTTCTTT. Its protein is CASNKNTEAFF.

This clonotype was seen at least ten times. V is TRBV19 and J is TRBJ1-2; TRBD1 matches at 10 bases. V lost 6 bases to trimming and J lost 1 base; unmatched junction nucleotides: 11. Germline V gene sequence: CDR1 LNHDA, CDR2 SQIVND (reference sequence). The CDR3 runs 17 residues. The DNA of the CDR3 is TGTGCCAGTAGCCCCGGGACAGGGGTCTCTATTAACTATGGCTACACCTTC. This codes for CASSPGTGVSINYGYTF.

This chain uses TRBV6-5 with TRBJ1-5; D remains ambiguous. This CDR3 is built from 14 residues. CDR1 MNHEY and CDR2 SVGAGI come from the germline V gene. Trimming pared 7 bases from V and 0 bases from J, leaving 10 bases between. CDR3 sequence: CASNLQTSNQPQHF. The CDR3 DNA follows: TGTGCCAGCAATTTACAGACTAGCAATCAGCCCCAGCATTTT.

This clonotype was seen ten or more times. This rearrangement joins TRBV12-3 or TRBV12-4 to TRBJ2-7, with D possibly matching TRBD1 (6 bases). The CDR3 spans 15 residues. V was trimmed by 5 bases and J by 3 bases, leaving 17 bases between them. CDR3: CASSRTGRRNYEQYF. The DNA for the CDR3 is TGTGCCAGCAGTCGAACAGGGAGAAGGAACTACGAGCAGTACTTC.

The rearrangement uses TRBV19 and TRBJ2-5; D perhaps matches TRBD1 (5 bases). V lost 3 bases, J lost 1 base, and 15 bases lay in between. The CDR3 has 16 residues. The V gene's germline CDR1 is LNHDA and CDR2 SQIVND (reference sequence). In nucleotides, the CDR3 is TGTGCCAGTAGTATTCAGGGTGACGGATTCCAAGAGACCCAGTACTTC. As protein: CASSIQGDGFQETQYF.

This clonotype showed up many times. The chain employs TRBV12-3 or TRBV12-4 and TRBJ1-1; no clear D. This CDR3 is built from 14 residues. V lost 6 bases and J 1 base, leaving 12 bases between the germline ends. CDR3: CASSTMMANTEAFF. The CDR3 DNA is TGTGCCAGCAGCACGATGATGGCGAACACTGAAGCTTTCTTT.